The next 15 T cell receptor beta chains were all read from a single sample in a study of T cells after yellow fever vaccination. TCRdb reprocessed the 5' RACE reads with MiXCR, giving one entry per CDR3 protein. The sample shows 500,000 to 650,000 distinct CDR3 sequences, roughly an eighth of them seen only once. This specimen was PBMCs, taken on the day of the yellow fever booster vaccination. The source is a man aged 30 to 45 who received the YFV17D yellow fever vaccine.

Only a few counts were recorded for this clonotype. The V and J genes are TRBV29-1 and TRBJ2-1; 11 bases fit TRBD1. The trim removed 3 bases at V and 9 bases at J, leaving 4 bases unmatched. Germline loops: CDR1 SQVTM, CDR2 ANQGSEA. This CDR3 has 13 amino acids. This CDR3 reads CSVEGQGGSEQFF. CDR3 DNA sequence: TGCAGCGTTGAGGGACAGGGGGGTTCTGAGCAGTTCTTC.

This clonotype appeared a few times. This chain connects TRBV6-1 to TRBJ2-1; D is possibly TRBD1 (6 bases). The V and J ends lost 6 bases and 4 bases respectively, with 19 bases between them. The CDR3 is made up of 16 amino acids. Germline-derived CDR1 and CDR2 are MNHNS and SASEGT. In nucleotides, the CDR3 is TGTGCCAGCAGACCTAAAAGGACAGTGGGATACAATGAGCAGTTCTTC. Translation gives CASRPKRTVGYNEQFF.

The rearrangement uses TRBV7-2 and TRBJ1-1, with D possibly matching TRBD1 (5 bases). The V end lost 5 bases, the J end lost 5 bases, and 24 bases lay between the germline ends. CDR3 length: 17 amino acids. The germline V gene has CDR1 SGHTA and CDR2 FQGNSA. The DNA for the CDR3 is TGTGCCAGCAGCACTAGACGGGACCTCCTTATACAGACTGAAGCTTTCTTT. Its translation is CASSTRRDLLIQTEAFF.

DNA for the CDR3: TGTGCCAGCAGTTTTCAAACGGGAGTCGGGGAGCTGTTTTTT. It specifies CASSFQTGVGELFF. The chain recombines TRBV28 with TRBJ2-2, with D possibly matching TRBD2 (6 bases). Per germline, CDR1 MDHEN and CDR2 SYDVKM. The CDR3 is 14 amino acids. Trimming pared 3 bases from V and 7 bases from J, leaving 12 bases between. Filled out from reference TRBV28 and TRBJ2-2, the complete variable domain reads DVKVTQSSRYLVKRTGEKVFLECVQDMDHENMFWYRQDPGLGLRLIYFSYDVKMKEKGDIPEGYSVSREKKERFSLILESASTNQTSMYLCASSFQTGVGELFFGEGSRLTVL.

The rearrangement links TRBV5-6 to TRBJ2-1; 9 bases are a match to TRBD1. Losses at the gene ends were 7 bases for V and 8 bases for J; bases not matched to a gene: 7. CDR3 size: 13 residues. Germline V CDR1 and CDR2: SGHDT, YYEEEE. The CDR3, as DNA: TGTGCCAGCTCCCCGACAGGGGGTCATGAGCAGTTCTTC. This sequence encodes CASSPTGGHEQFF.

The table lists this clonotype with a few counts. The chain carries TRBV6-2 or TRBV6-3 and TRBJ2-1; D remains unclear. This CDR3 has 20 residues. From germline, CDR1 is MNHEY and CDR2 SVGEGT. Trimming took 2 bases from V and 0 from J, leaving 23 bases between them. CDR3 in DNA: TGTGCCAGCAGTTACCCAAAAGATGCCCTTCACGCGAGCTCCTACAATGAGCAGTTCTTC. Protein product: CASSYPKDALHASSYNEQFF.

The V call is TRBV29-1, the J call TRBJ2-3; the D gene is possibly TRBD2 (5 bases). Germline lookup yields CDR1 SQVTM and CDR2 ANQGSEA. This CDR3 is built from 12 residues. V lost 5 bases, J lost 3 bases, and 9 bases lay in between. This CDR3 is CSVWRRTDTQYF. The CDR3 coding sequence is TGCAGCGTTTGGCGGAGGACAGATACGCAGTATTTT.

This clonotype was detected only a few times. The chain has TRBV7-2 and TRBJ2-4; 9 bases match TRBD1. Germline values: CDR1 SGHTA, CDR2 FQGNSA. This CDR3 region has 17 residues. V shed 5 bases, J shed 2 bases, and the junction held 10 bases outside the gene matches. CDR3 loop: CASSSLPDRGSKNIQYF. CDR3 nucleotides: TGTGCCAGCAGCAGCTTGCCGGACAGGGGATCCAAAAACATTCAGTACTTC.

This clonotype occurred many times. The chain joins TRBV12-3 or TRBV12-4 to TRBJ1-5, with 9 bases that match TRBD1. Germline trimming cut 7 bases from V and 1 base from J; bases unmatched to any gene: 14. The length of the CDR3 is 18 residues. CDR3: CASTAGTGSSQSNQPQHF. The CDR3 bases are TGTGCCAGCACCGCCGGGACAGGGTCTTCTCAGAGCAATCAGCCCCAGCATTTT.

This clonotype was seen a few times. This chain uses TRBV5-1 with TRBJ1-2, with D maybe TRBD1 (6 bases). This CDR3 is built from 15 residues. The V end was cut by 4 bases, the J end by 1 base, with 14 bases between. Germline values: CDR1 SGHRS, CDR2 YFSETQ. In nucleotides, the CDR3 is TGCGCCAGCAGCGAACCAGGGGTACATAACTATGGCTACACCTTC. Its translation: CASSEPGVHNYGYTF. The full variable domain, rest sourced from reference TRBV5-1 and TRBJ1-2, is KAGVTQTPRYLIKTRGQQVTLSCSPISGHRSVSWYQQTPGQGLQFLFEYFSETQRNKGNFPGRFSGRQFSNSRSEMNVSTLELGDSALYLCASSEPGVHNYGYTFGSGTRLTVV.

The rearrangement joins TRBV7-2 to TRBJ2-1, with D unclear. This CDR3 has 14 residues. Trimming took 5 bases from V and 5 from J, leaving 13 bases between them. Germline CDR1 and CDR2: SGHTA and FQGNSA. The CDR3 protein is CASSRDVRNNEQFF. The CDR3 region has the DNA TGTGCCAGCAGCCGCGACGTAAGGAACAATGAGCAGTTCTTC.

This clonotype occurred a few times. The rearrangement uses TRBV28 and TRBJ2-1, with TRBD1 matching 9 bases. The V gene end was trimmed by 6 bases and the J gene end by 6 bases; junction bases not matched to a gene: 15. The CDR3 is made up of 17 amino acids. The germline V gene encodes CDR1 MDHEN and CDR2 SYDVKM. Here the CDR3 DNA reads TGTGCCAGCAGCGTCACGATGGGACAGGGCCGTTCCAATGAGCAGTTCTTC. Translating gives CASSVTMGQGRSNEQFF.

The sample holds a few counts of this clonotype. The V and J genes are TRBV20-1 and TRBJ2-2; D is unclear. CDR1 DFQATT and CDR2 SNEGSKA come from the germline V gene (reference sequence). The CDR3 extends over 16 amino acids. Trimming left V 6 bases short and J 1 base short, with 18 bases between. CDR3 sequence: CSARLSGPLNTGELFF. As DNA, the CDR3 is TGCAGTGCCCGCTTGTCCGGACCACTGAACACCGGGGAGCTGTTTTTT.

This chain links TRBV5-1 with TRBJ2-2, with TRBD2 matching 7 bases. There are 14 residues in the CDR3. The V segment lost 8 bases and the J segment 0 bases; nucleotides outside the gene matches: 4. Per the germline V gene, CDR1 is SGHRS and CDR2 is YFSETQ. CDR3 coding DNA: TGCGCCAGTCAGACTAGCCCGAACACCGGGGAGCTGTTTTTT. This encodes CASQTSPNTGELFF.

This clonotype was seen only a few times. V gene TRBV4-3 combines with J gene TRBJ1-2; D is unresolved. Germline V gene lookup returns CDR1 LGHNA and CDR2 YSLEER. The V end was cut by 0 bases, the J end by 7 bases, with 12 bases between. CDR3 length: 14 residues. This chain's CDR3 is CASSQEAGRVGYTF. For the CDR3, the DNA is TGCGCCAGCAGCCAAGAAGCCGGGAGGGTTGGCTACACCTTC.